The rows below give T cell receptor beta chains drawn from one sample of a study of radiotherapy plus CTLA-4 blockade in lung cancer. The assay was immunoSEQ multiplex PCR, and TCRdb's table has in-frame clones only and misses some. The repertoire holds about 59,000 clones, around 68% seen once, with about 8.5% in the top ten. Sequencing used peripheral blood, obtained from a patient treated with radiotherapy plus ipilimumab. The receptors originated from a human donor with non-small cell lung cancer whose response to radiotherapy plus ipilimumab could not be evaluated. CDR3s include the opening cysteine and the closing phenylalanine or tryptophan. The order of the fields is D gene, J gene, V gene, clone size, CDR3 protein, CDR3 DNA. A D gene is named only where the DNA matches it firmly. A row's size may be missing; if present it is once, few, many or a size class.

NA | TRBJ2-7 | TRBV6-1 | few | CASSEARLAGSYEQYF | TGTGCCAGCAGTGAAGCGCGGCTAGCTGGTTCCTACGAGCAGTACTTC
NA | TRBJ2-7 | TRBV5-1 | NA | CASSLMTDSYEQYF | TGCGCCAGCAGCCTGATGACAGATTCCTACGAGCAGTACTTC
TRBD1 | TRBJ1-5 | TRBV30 | NA | CAWGLGQGADPGNQPQHF | TGTGCCTGGGGTTTGGGACAGGGGGCCGATCCAGGGAATCAGCCCCAGCATTTT
NA | TRBJ2-1 | TRBV7-3 | NA | CASSLRVSLAPSEQFF | TGTGCCAGCAGCTTAAGGGTTTCCCTAGCGCCCTCGGAGCAGTTCTTC
NA | TRBJ2-3 | TRBV2 | NA | CASSEVASLWGDTQYF | TGTGCCAGCAGTGAAGTGGCTAGCCTGTGGGGTGATACGCAGTATTTT
NA | TRBJ2-7 | TRBV6-1 | NA | CASSLTGTSTYEQYF | TGTGCCAGCAGCCTGACCGGGACTTCTACCTACGAGCAGTACTTC
NA | TRBJ1-6 | TRBV19 | NA | CASSRPDSKNSPLHF | TGTGCCAGTAGTCGACCGGACAGCAAGAATTCACCCCTCCACTTT
NA | TRBJ1-1 | TRBV29-1 | NA | CSVLTGFVEAFF | TGCAGCGTTCTTACAGGGTTCGTGGAAGCTTTCTTT
TRBD1 | TRBJ1-1 | TRBV6-5 | NA | CASSYPSSFLTGEVF | TGTGCCAGCAGTTACCCATCGTCATTCCTGACAGGGGAGGTCTTT
NA | TRBJ2-2 | TRBV28 | many | CASSPTISNTGELFF | TGTGCCAGCAGCCCGACAATTTCTAACACCGGGGAGCTGTTTTTT
TRBD2 | TRBJ2-5 | TRBV27 | NA | CASSSGLAGGYQETQYF | TGTGCCAGCAGTTCGGGACTAGCGGGGGGGTACCAAGAGACCCAGTACTTC
TRBD1 | TRBJ1-1 | TRBV7-3 | few | CASSPTGDRVTEAFF | TGTGCCAGCAGCCCGACGGGGGACAGGGTCACTGAAGCTTTCTTT
NA | TRBJ2-4 | TRBV4-3 | NA | CASSQKQKNIQYF | TGCGCCAGCAGCCAAAAACAGAAAAACATTCAGTACTTC
NA | TRBJ2-5 | TRBV7-3 | NA | CASSLMAGQETQYF | TGTGCCAGCAGCTTAATGGCGGGGCAAGAGACCCAGTACTTC
TRBD2 | TRBJ2-2 | TRBV5-6 | NA | CASSSETSGGSVTGELFF | TGTGCCAGCAGCTCGGAGACTAGCGGGGGAAGTGTCACCGGGGAGCTGTTTTTT
NA | TRBJ1-6 | TRBV28 | few | CASSPGGLSPLHF | TGTGCCAGCAGCCCGGGGGGGTTGTCACCCCTCCACTTT
NA | TRBJ2-7 | TRBV9 | NA | CASSVEPLPSYEQYF | TGTGCCAGCAGCGTAGAGCCTCTACCTTCCTACGAGCAGTACTTC
NA | TRBJ1-3 | TRBV7-2 | NA | CASSLVDSSGNTIYF | TGTGCCAGCAGCCTGGTAGACAGCTCTGGAAACACCATATATTTT
TRBD2 | TRBJ2-7 | TRBV11-1 | few | CASSPSGTSGYEQYF | TGTGCCAGCAGCCCGTCCGGGACTAGCGGCTACGAGCAGTACTTC
NA | TRBJ2-7 | TRBV15 | once | CATSTLSGANYEQYF | TGTGCCACCAGCACCCTGAGTGGGGCCAACTACGAGCAGTACTTC
NA | TRBJ1-1 | TRBV9 | NA | CASGQGGTFF | TGTGCCAGCGGTCAGGGTGGAACTTTCTTT
TRBD2 | TRBJ2-3 | TRBV7-2 | once | CASRGRVPTATSTDTQYF | TGTGCCAGCAGGGGGAGGGTCCCGACAGCAACTAGCACAGATACGCAGTATTTT
TRBD2 | TRBJ2-3 | TRBV5-5 | NA | CASSSLLAAPTDTQYF | TGTGCCAGCAGCAGTTTACTAGCGGCCCCCACAGATACGCAGTATTTT
TRBD1 | TRBJ2-7 | TRBV7-9 | NA | CASSVWDSSYEQYF | TGTGCCAGCAGCGTATGGGACAGCTCCTACGAGCAGTACTTC
TRBD2 | TRBJ2-7 | TRBV28 | once | CASSGGGYEQYF | TGTGCCAGCAGTGGGGGGGGATACGAGCAGTACTTC